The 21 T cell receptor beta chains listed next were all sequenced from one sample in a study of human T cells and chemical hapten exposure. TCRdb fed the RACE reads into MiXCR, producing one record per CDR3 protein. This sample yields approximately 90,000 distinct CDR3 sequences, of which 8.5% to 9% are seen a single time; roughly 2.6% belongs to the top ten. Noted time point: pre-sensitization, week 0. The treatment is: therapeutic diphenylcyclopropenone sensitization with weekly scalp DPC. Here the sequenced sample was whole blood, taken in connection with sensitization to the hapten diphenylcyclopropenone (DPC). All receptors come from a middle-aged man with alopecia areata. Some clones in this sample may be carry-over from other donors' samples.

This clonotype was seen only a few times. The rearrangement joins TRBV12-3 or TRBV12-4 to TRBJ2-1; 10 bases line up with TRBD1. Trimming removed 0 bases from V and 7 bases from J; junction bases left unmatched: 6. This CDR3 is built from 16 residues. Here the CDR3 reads CASSLAGTGVLNEQFF. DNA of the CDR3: TGTGCCAGCAGTTTAGCGGGGACAGGGGTTTTAAATGAGCAGTTCTTC.

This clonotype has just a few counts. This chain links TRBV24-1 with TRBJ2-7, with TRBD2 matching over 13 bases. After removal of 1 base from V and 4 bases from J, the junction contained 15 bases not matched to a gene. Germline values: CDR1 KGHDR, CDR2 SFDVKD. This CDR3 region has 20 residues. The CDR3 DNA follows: TGTGCCACCAGTGATTTCCTACTACCCCTACTAGCGGGAGGGTCATACGAGCAGTACGTC. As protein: CATSDFLLPLLAGGSYEQYV.

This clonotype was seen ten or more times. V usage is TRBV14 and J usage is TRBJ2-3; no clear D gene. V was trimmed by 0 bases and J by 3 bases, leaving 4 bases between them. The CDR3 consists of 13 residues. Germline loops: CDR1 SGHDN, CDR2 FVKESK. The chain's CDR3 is CASSQEVTDTQYF. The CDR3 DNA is TGTGCCAGCAGCCAAGAAGTGACAGATACGCAGTATTTT.

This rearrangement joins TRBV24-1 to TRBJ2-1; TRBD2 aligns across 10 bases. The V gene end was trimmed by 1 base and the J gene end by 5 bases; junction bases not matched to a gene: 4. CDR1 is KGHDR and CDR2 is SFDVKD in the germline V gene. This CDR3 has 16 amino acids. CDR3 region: CATSDLTLAGNNEQFF. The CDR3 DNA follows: TGTGCCACCAGTGATTTAACACTAGCGGGAAACAATGAGCAGTTCTTC.

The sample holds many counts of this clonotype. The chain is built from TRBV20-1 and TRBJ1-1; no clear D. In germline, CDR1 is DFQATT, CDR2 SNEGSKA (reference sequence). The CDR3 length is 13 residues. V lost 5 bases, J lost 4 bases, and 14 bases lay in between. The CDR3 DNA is TGCAGTGCTCTCGGGATACAAGGCACTGAAGCTTTCTTT. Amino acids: CSALGIQGTEAFF.

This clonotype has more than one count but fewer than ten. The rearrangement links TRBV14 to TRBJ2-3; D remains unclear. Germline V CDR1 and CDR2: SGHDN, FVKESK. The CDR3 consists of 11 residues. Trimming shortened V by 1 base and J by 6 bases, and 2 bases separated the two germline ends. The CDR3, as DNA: TGTGCCAGCAGCCAAGTGGATACGCAGTATTTT. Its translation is CASSQVDTQYF.

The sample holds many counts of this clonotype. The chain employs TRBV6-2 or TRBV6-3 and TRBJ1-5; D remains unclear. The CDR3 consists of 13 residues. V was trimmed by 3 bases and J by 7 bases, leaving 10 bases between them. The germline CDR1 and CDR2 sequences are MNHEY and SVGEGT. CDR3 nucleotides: TGTGCCAGCAGTTATCCCTTCGGGCAGCCCCAGCATTTT. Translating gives CASSYPFGQPQHF.

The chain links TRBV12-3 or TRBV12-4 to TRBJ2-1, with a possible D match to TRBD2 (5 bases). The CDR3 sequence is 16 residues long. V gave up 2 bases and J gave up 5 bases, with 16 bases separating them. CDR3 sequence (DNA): TGTGCCAGCAGTTTACGTCCGAGCGGAACAAACAATGAGCAGTTCTTC. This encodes CASSLRPSGTNNEQFF.

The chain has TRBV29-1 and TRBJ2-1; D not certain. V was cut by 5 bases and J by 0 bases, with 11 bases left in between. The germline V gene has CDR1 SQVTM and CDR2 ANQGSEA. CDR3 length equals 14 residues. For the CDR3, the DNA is TGCAGCGTTCCGACACCCAGCTCCTACAATGAGCAGTTCTTC. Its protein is CSVPTPSSYNEQFF.

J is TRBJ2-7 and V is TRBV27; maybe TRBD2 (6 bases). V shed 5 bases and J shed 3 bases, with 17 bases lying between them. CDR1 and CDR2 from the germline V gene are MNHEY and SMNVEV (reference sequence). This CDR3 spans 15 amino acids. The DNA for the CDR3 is TGTGCCAGCAGTGGGTCTAACGGGAGTCTCTACGAGCAGTACTTC. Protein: CASSGSNGSLYEQYF.

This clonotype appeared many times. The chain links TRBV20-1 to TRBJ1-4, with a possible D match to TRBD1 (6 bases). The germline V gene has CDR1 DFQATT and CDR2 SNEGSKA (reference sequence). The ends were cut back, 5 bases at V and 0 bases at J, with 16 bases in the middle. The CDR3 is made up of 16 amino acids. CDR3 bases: TGCAGTGCTTCGGACAGCTACCATGCAACTAATGAAAAACTGTTTTTT. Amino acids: CSASDSYHATNEKLFF.

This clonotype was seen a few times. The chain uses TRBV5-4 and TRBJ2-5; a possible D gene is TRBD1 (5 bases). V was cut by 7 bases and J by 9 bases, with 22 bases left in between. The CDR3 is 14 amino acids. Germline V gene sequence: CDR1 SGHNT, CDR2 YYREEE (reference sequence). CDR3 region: CASGSDSWKPAQYF. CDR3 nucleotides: TGTGCCAGCGGGTCAGACAGTTGGAAACCGGCCCAGTACTTC.

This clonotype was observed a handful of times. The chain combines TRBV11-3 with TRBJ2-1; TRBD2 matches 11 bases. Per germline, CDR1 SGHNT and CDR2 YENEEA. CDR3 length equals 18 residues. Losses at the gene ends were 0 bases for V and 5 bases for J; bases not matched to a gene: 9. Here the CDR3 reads CASSLDRTSGSFHNEQFF. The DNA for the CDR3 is TGTGCCAGCAGCTTAGATCGAACTAGCGGGAGTTTCCACAATGAGCAGTTCTTC.

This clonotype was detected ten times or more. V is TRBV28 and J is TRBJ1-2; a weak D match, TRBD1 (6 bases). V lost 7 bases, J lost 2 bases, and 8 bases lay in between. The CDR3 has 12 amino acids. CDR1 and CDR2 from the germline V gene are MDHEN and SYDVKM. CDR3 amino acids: CASMRGNYGYTF. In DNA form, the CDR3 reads TGTGCCAGCATGAGGGGGAACTATGGCTACACCTTC.

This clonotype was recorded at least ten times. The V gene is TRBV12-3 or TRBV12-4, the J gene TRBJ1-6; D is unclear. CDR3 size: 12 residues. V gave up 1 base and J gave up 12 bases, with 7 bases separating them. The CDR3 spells CASSLDRRPLHF. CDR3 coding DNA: TGTGCCAGCAGTTTAGACCGGAGACCCCTCCACTTT.

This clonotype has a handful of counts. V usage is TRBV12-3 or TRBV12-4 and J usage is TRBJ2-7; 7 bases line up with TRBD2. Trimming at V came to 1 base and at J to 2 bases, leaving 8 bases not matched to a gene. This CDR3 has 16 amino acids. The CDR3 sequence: CASSLGTRLEAYEQYV. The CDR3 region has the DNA TGTGCCAGCAGTTTAGGGACTAGATTGGAGGCCTACGAGCAGTACGTC.

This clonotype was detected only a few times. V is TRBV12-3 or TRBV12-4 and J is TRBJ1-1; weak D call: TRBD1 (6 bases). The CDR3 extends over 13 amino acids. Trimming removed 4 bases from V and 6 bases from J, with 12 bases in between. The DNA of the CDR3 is TGTGCCAGCAGTTACAGGGAAATGGCTGAAGCTTTCTTT. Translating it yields CASSYREMAEAFF.

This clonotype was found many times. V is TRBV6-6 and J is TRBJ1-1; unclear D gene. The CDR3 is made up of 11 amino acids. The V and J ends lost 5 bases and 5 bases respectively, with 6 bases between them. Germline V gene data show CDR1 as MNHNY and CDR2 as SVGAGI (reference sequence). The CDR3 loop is CASSRRTEAFF. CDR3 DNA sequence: TGTGCCAGCAGTCGCAGGACTGAAGCTTTCTTT.

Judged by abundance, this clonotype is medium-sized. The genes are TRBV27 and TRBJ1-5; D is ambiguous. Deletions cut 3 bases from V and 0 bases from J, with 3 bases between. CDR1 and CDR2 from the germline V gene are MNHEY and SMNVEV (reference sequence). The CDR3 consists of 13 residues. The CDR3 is CASSFNSNQPQHF. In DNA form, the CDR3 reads TGTGCCAGCAGTTTTAATAGCAATCAGCCCCAGCATTTT.

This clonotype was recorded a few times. CDR3 sequence: CASSLGGRIQETQYF. CDR3 sequence (DNA): TGCGCCAGCAGCTTGGGCGGACGGATCCAAGAGACCCAGTACTTC. The rearrangement uses TRBV5-1 and TRBJ2-5; no clear D gene. V lost 0 bases to trimming and J lost 1 base, with 10 bases between them. CDR3 length equals 15 residues. Germline V CDR1 and CDR2: SGHRS, YFSETQ.

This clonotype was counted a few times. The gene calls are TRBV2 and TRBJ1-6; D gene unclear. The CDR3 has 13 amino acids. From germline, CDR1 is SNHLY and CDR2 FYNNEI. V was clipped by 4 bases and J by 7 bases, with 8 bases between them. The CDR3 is CASSAGGNSPLHF. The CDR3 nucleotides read TGTGCCAGCAGTGCGGGTGGAAATTCACCCCTCCACTTT. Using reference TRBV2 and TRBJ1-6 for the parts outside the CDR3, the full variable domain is EPEVTQTPSHQVTQMGQEVILRCVPISNHLYFYWYRQILGQKVEFLVSFYNNEISEKSEIFDDQFSVERPDGSNFTLKIRSTKLEDSAMYFCASSAGGNSPLHFGNGTRLTVT.